The rows below give T cell receptor beta chains drawn from one sample of a study of graft-versus-host responses after intestinal transplantation. Sequencing was performed with immunoSEQ multiplex PCR; in TCRdb, only in-frame clones are kept and a portion is missing. The sample records about 26,000 clones, about four fifths being singletons. No cognate antigen is known for these TCRs. This specimen was unstimulated CD4+ T cells sorted from spleen or lymph node cells, taken before intestinal transplant. The receptors originated from a human donor who received an intestinal transplant. CDR3s include the opening cysteine and the closing phenylalanine or tryptophan. Each record gives: clone size, J gene, V gene, D gene, CDR3 protein, CDR3 DNA. A D gene is named only where the DNA matches it firmly. Rows give clone size only sometimes, using once, few, many, or a class for an expanded clone.

>-|TRBJ1-5|TRBV27|-
CASSLSGYQPQHF
TGTGCCAGCAGTTTATCGGGATATCAGCCCCAGCATTTT
>-|TRBJ1-1|TRBV10-3|TRBD1
CAISRQGLNTEAFF
TGTGCCATCAGCCGACAGGGGCTGAACACTGAAGCTTTCTTT
>-|TRBJ2-2|TRBV28|-
CASSSSGDRDLGLFF
TGTGCCAGCAGTTCAAGCGGCGACCGTGACTTGGGGCTGTTTTTT
>once|TRBJ1-5|TRBV2|-
CASKRDLSNQPQHF
TGTGCCAGCAAAAGGGATCTTAGCAATCAGCCCCAGCATTTT
>-|TRBJ2-5|TRBV7-9|TRBD2
CASREGLVQETQYF
TGTGCCAGCCGGGAGGGTCTAGTACAAGAGACCCAGTACTTC
>-|TRBJ2-3|TRBV9|-
CASSVAGKRTDTQYF
TGTGCCAGCAGCGTAGCAGGCAAACGCACAGATACGCAGTATTTT
>-|TRBJ2-1|TRBV11-2|TRBD2
CASSPRLAGGSYNEQFF
TGTGCCAGCAGCCCGAGACTAGCGGGGGGCTCGTACAATGAGCAGTTCTTC
>once|TRBJ1-5|TRBV28|-
CASSGFSISNQPQHF
TGTGCCAGCAGCGGGTTCAGCATTAGCAATCAGCCCCAGCATTTT
>once|TRBJ1-4|TRBV7-2|-
CASSQEAGSNEKLFF
TGTGCCAGCAGCCAAGAGGCCGGCTCTAATGAAAAACTGTTTTTT
>-|TRBJ1-5|TRBV15|-
CATSRVAGAYQPQHF
TGTGCCACCAGCAGAGTGGCAGGGGCCTATCAGCCCCAGCATTTT
>-|TRBJ2-7|TRBV5-4|TRBD2
CASSLGGTLLAGAPYEQYF
TGTGCCAGCAGCTTGGGTGGGACTTTACTAGCGGGGGCTCCCTACGAGCAGTACTTC
>few|TRBJ2-2|TRBV6-1|-
CASSVSPGQGPNTGELFF
TGTGCCAGCAGTGTATCGCCGGGACAAGGGCCAAACACCGGGGAGCTGTTTTTT
>-|TRBJ2-1|TRBV4-1|TRBD2
CASSQVMGTSGGPLFF
TGCGCCAGCAGCCAAGTAATGGGGACTAGCGGGGGGCCCTTATTCTTC
>few|TRBJ1-4|TRBV7-9|-
CASSLVPGPRGEKLFF
TGTGCCAGCAGCTTGGTCCCAGGCCCCAGAGGTGAAAAACTGTTTTTT
>-|TRBJ2-3|TRBV11-2|TRBD2
CASSLGLAITDTQYF
TGTGCCAGCAGCTTAGGACTAGCTATCACAGATACGCAGTATTTT
>-|TRBJ1-6|TRBV21-1|-
CASSKGGRRTLFNSPLHF
TGTGCCAGCAGCAAAGGAGGGAGGCGGACGTTATTCAATTCACCCCTCCACTTT
>-|TRBJ2-3|TRBV11-2|-
CASSLTGLSSSTDTQYF
TGTGCCAGCAGCTTAACAGGACTCTCCTCTAGCACAGATACGCAGTATTTT
>-|TRBJ1-1|TRBV18|TRBD1
CASSPRTGGTEAFF
TGTGCCAGCTCACCAAGGACAGGGGGCACTGAAGCTTTCTTT
>-|TRBJ2-7|TRBV5-4|TRBD2
CASNMGGFGYEQYF
TGTGCCAGCAACATGGGGGGGTTTGGATACGAGCAGTACTTC
>-|TRBJ1-2|TRBV18|TRBD1
CASSPIPTDRGRGGYTF
TGTGCCAGCTCTCCCATCCCGACGGACAGGGGGCGCGGAGGCTACACCTTC
>-|TRBJ1-6|TRBV6-1|-
CAIRAGKNSPLHF
TGTGCCATCAGAGCAGGGAAAAATTCACCCCTCCACTTT
>-|TRBJ2-3|TRBV7-2|-
CASSLKLRENTDTQYF
TGTGCCAGCAGCTTAAAACTCAGAGAAAACACAGATACGCAGTATTTT
>few|TRBJ2-1|TRBV10-1|TRBD2
CASSEVTSGRLGYNEQFF
TGCGCCAGCAGTGAGGTGACTAGCGGGAGGTTAGGCTACAATGAGCAGTTCTTC
>-|TRBJ2-5|TRBV28|-
CASSYMETQYF
TGTGCCAGCAGCTACATGGAGACCCAGTACTTC
>-|TRBJ1-3|TRBV5-4|-
CASSLGGGSSGNTIYF
TGTGCCAGCAGCTTGGGAGGGGGGAGCTCTGGAAACACCATATATTTT
>-|TRBJ2-7|TRBV30|TRBD2
CAWSVGGLAYYEQYF
TGTGCCTGGAGTGTAGGGGGACTAGCGTATTACGAGCAGTACTTC
>-|TRBJ2-5|TRBV27|TRBD1
CASSLTGGRQETQYF
TGTGCCAGCAGCCTGACAGGGGGAAGGCAAGAGACCCAGTACTTC
>medium-sized|TRBJ2-7|TRBV6-5|TRBD1
CASSYRGQVRQYF
TGTGCCAGCAGTTACAGGGGGCAGGTGCGGCAGTACTTC
>-|TRBJ2-7|TRBV21-1|-
CASSKHETSSYEQYF
TGTGCCAGCAGCAAACATGAGACAAGCTCCTACGAGCAGTACTTC
>once|TRBJ2-3|TRBV21-1|-
CASSKASSSTDTQYF
TGTGCCAGCAGCAAAGCGAGCAGTAGCACAGATACGCAGTATTTT
>few|TRBJ2-2|TRBV6-4|-
CASSDSLGPGELFF
TGTGCCAGCAGTGACTCCCTCGGACCCGGGGAGCTGTTTTTT
>-|TRBJ1-5|TRBV19|TRBD1
CASRGDRIPNQPQHF
TGTGCCAGTCGAGGGGACAGGATTCCCAATCAGCCCCAGCATTTT
>-|TRBJ2-3|TRBV11-1|TRBD2
CASSLMTSGFTDTQYF
TGTGCCAGCAGCTTAATGACTAGCGGGTTCACAGATACGCAGTATTTT
>-|TRBJ1-1|TRBV5-1|TRBD1
CASSFNRGISTEAFF
TGCGCCAGCAGCTTCAACAGGGGTATAAGTACTGAAGCTTTCTTT
>-|TRBJ2-1|TRBV2|TRBD1
CASSAGQAGWGEQFF
TGTGCCAGCAGTGCAGGACAGGCCGGATGGGGTGAGCAGTTCTTC
>-|TRBJ1-3|TRBV18|-
CASSQGAGNTIYF
TGTGCCAGCTCACAGGGGGCTGGAAACACCATATATTTT
>-|TRBJ1-1|TRBV11-3|-
CASSLGPTNTEAFF
TGTGCCAGCAGCTTAGGACCGACGAACACTGAAGCTTTCTTT
>-|TRBJ2-7|TRBV6-6|-
CASSPRAPQGEQYF
TGTGCCAGCAGTCCCCGGGCTCCCCAGGGAGAGCAGTACTTC
>once|TRBJ2-1|TRBV5-1|TRBD2
CASYPTSGSNEQFF
TGCGCCAGCTATCCGACTAGCGGGAGTAATGAGCAGTTCTTC
>-|TRBJ1-5|TRBV9|-
CASSLDRTNGPQHF
TGTGCCAGCAGCCTAGACAGGACAAACGGGCCCCAGCATTTT
>-|TRBJ2-7|TRBV19|-
CASSSSHYEQYF
TGTGCCAGTAGTAGTTCCCACTACGAGCAGTACTTC
>-|TRBJ2-7|TRBV4-1|-
CASSQESRVYEQYF
TGCGCCAGCAGCCAAGAATCCAGGGTCTACGAGCAGTACTTC
>-|TRBJ1-1|TRBV7-9|-
CASSPGRMNTEAFF
TGTGCCAGCAGCCCAGGACGTATGAACACTGAAGCTTTCTTT
>once|TRBJ2-3|TRBV7-9|TRBD1
CASSPYRGSGTDTQYF
TGTGCCAGCAGCCCCTACAGGGGAAGTGGGACAGATACGCAGTATTTT
>-|TRBJ1-2|TRBV19|TRBD1
CASSINSLPGGGYTF
TGTGCCAGTAGTATAAACTCCCTTCCAGGGGGCGGCTACACCTTC
>once|TRBJ2-2|TRBV10-1|TRBD2
CASGREAPTNTGELFF
TGCGCCAGCGGCCGGGAGGCGCCTACGAACACCGGGGAGCTGTTTTTT
>-|TRBJ2-4|TRBV27|TRBD1
CASSLNRDRKEIAKNIQYF
TGTGCCAGCAGTCTAAACCGGGACAGGAAGGAGATAGCCAAAAACATTCAGTACTTC
>-|TRBJ2-3|TRBV14|-
CASSQDLSDTQYF
TGTGCCAGCAGCCAAGATCTATCAGATACGCAGTATTTT
>-|TRBJ2-3|TRBV2|-
CASSVRDSDTQYF
TGTGCCAGCAGTGTCAGGGACTCAGATACGCAGTATTTT
>-|TRBJ1-4|TRBV4-2|-
CASSQDKGDKEELFF
TGTGCCAGCAGCCAAGATAAAGGGGATAAGGAGGAACTGTTTTTT
>-|TRBJ2-1|TRBV15|-
CATSRDRLGRYNEQFF
TGTGCCACCAGCAGAGATCGACTAGGGAGGTACAATGAGCAGTTCTTC
>-|TRBJ2-1|TRBV5-4|-
CASSLGQGGWGEQFF
TGTGCCAGCAGCTTGGGCCAGGGAGGTTGGGGTGAGCAGTTCTTC
>-|TRBJ2-2|TRBV7-2|-
CASSRGQNTGELFF
TGTGCCAGCAGCCGGGGACAGAACACCGGGGAGCTGTTTTTT
>-|TRBJ2-1|TRBV7-9|-
CASSLVKPNRDEQFF
TGTGCCAGCAGCTTAGTAAAACCGAACCGGGACGAGCAGTTCTTC
>few|TRBJ1-4|TRBV19|TRBD1
CASSLGGQGRREKLFF
TGTGCCAGTAGTCTAGGGGGACAGGGGCGGAGAGAAAAACTGTTTTTT
>-|TRBJ2-7|TRBV14|TRBD1
CASSQRTGGRYEQYF
TGTGCCAGCAGCCAACGGACAGGGGGCAGATACGAGCAGTACTTC
>-|TRBJ2-1|TRBV28|-
CASSLAGNEQFF
TGTGCCAGCAGTTTAGCAGGCAATGAGCAGTTCTTC